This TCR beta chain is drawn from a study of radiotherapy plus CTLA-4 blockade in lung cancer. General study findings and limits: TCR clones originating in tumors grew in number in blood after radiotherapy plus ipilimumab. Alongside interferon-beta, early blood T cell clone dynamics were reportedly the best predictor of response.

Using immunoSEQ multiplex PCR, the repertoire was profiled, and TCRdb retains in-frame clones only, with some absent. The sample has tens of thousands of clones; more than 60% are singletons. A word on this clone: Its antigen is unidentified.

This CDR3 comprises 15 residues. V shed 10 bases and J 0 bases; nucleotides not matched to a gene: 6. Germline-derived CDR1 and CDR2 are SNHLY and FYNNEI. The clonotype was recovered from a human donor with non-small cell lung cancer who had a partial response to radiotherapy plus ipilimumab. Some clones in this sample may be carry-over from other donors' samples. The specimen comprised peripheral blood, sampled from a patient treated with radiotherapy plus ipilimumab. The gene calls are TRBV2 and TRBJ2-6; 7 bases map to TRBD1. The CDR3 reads CANRDRVSGANVLTF. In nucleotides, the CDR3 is TGTGCCAACCGAGACAGGGTCTCTGGGGCCAACGTCCTGACTTTC.